Below, 15 T cell receptor beta chains from the same sample are listed, as sequenced in a study of cytomegalovirus exposure and HLA in healthy donors. In the PCR, 60 Vbeta and 13 Jbeta primers were used. Sequencing used immunoSEQ multiplex PCR; TCRdb keeps in-frame clones, though not all of them. The sample yields 150,000 to 200,000 clones, about 62% seen once. The sample comprised PBMCs. These receptor sequences come from a man in his forties in good health and CMV-seronegative.

V usage is TRBV11-2 and J usage is TRBJ2-1; D perhaps matches TRBD1 (6 bases). V lost 5 bases and J 4 bases, leaving 12 bases between the germline ends. The V gene's germline CDR1 is SGHAT and CDR2 FQNNGV. The length of the CDR3 is 14 residues. The CDR3 nucleotides are TGTGCCAGCAGCCTCTGGACAGTATACAATGAGCAGTTCTTC. Its translation: CASSLWTVYNEQFF.

This sequence joins TRBV5-1 and TRBJ2-7; D is ambiguous. V shed 2 bases and J shed 3 bases, with 9 bases lying between them. This CDR3 is built from 13 residues. Germline CDR1 is SGHRS and CDR2 is YFSETQ. CDR3 DNA: TGCGCCAGCAGCTTACCAGAACACTACGAGCAGTACTTC. It encodes CASSLPEHYEQYF.

This clone was seen a few times. The chain links TRBV5-1 to TRBJ2-1; the D gene is possibly TRBD2 (6 bases). The V end was cut by 2 bases, the J end by 9 bases, with 9 bases between. Germline lookup yields CDR1 SGHRS and CDR2 YFSETQ. This CDR3 has 12 amino acids. CDR3 nucleotide sequence: TGCGCCAGCAGCTTCACTAGCTCTGAGCAGTTCTTC. Translated: CASSFTSSEQFF.

In this sample, this clone turned up once. The chain links TRBV27 to TRBJ2-3, with 8 bases matching TRBD2. V was pared by 2 bases and J by 8 bases, with 9 bases of the junction left unmatched. This CDR3 has 15 amino acids. Germline V lookup: CDR1 MNHEY, CDR2 SMNVEV (reference sequence). CDR3 nucleotide sequence: TGTGCCAGCAGTTTAGCGGGAGCGGGGGTATCTACGCAGTATTTT. The encoded protein is CASSLAGAGVSTQYF.

The chain couples TRBV7-3 to TRBJ2-2; D ambiguous. Germline values: CDR1 SGHTA, CDR2 FQGTGA. V dropped 5 bases and J dropped 0 bases, with 4 bases sitting between them. The CDR3 totals 13 residues. The CDR3 here is CASSQTNTGELFF. Here the CDR3 DNA reads TGTGCCAGCAGCCAAACGAACACCGGGGAGCTGTTTTTT.

The chain uses TRBV28 and TRBJ1-5, with D unclear. The CDR3 runs 13 residues. The germline V gene has CDR1 MDHEN and CDR2 SYDVKM. The V gene lost 5 bases and the J gene lost 5 bases, with 10 bases spanning the gap. CDR3 coding DNA: TGTGCCAGCAGTCTACGAATCGATCAGCCCCAGCATTTT. It translates to CASSLRIDQPQHF.

CDR3 bases: TGTGCCAGCAGCCAAGATAAGGGGGTACTGAACACTGAAGCTTTCTTT. Residues: CASSQDKGVLNTEAFF. The genes are TRBV14 and TRBJ1-1; TRBD1 is a possible D gene (6 bases). V was cut by 0 bases and J by 0 bases, with 11 bases left in between. The germline V gene encodes CDR1 SGHDN and CDR2 FVKESK. This CDR3 is 16 amino acids long.

The chain joins TRBV11-1 to TRBJ2-1, with TRBD1 identical over 12 bases. The length of the CDR3 is 14 residues. From germline, CDR1 is SGHAT and CDR2 FQDESV (reference sequence). Trimming took 5 bases from V and 8 from J; bases not matched to a gene: 4. CDR3 sequence: CASSPGQGADEQFF. The CDR3 DNA is TGTGCCAGCAGCCCGGGACAGGGGGCAGATGAGCAGTTCTTC.

This clone has only a few counts. The chain employs TRBV19 and TRBJ1-4; D gene ambiguous. Trimming pared 3 bases from V and 7 bases from J, leaving 12 bases between. The CDR3 covers 14 residues. CDR1 is LNHDA, CDR2 SQIVND, per germline (reference sequence). In DNA form, the CDR3 reads TGTGCCAGTAGTATTCGAGAGGGCGGTGAAAAACTGTTTTTT. Translating gives CASSIREGGEKLFF.

This clone was recorded many times. The genes are TRBV6-4 and TRBJ2-2; 10 bases agree with TRBD2. Germline V gene lookup returns CDR1 MRHNA and CDR2 SNTAGT. This CDR3 comprises 15 residues. V was clipped by 0 bases and J by 6 bases; unmatched bases: 1. The CDR3 DNA is TGTGCCAGCAGTGACTCAGCGGGAGGGCCCGGGGAGCTGTTTTTT. This translates into CASSDSAGGPGELFF.

This chain links TRBV27 with TRBJ1-5; 7 nucleotides agree with TRBD1. Looked up from germline, CDR1 is MNHEY and CDR2 is SMNVEV (reference sequence). The CDR3 length is 15 residues. Losses at the gene ends were 6 bases for V and 1 base for J; bases not matched to a gene: 6. The CDR3 here is CASRQGIISNQPQHF. The CDR3 DNA follows: TGTGCCAGCAGACAGGGGATAATAAGCAATCAGCCCCAGCATTTT.

The genes are TRBV11-2 and TRBJ2-7; D unclear. With 4 bases removed from V and 2 bases from J, the gap between germline ends came to 9 bases. The germline V gene encodes CDR1 SGHAT and CDR2 FQNNGV. The CDR3 consists of 13 residues. This CDR3 is CASSSEIAYEQYF. DNA of the CDR3: TGTGCCAGCAGCTCTGAGATTGCCTACGAGCAGTACTTC.

The V gene is TRBV19, the J gene TRBJ1-5; 7 bases fit TRBD1. CDR1 is LNHDA and CDR2 is SQIVND in the germline V gene (reference sequence). This CDR3 comprises 14 residues. V lost 4 bases, J lost 2 bases, and 2 bases stayed unmatched. CDR3 nucleotide sequence: TGTGCCAGTAGTAGGACAGGTGGCAATCAGCCCCAGCATTTT. Translation gives CASSRTGGNQPQHF.

V gene TRBV7-9 combines with J gene TRBJ2-7; 10 bases agree with TRBD1. There are 16 residues in the CDR3. Germline-derived CDR1 and CDR2 are SEHNR and FQNEAQ (reference sequence). V was clipped by 5 bases and J by 3 bases; unmatched bases: 10. CDR3 sequence (DNA): TGTGCCAGCAGCGCCACCGGGACAGGGGAACTCTACGAGCAGTACTTC. Translated: CASSATGTGELYEQYF.

This sequence joins TRBV9 and TRBJ2-5; a weak D match, TRBD1 (6 bases). The V end lost 3 bases, the J end lost 5 bases, and 20 bases lay between the germline ends. In germline, CDR1 is SGDLS, CDR2 YYNGEE. This CDR3 spans 16 amino acids. CDR3: CASSGSATGIGETQYF. CDR3 coding DNA: TGTGCCAGCAGCGGGTCCGCCACAGGGATTGGGGAGACCCAGTACTTC.